This TCR beta chain came from a study of blood T cell repertoires in COVID-19. On the study more broadly: Researchers got acute and convalescent COVID-19 samples from the United States, Italy and Spain. T cells, B-cell-depleted T cells, or PBMCs supplied cDNA or gDNA.

In assigning cohorts, the study relied on participant-reported clinical history. Study processing details: By means of reference gene primer amplification, nucleated cell counts were estimated. Produced via immunoSEQ multiplex PCR; TCRdb's table is partial and in-frame only. V and J calls and clone size are copied from that table; D and trimming were computed from the DNA. The table records hundreds of thousands of clones, approximately 85% of them present only once. The CDR3 is made up of 16 amino acids. Germline lookup yields CDR1 KGHSH and CDR2 LQKENI. V lost 2 bases, J lost 10 bases, and 9 bases stayed unmatched.

The sequenced sample consisted of PBMCs or T cells enriched from blood (not recorded which). The chain carries TRBV18 and TRBJ2-1; TRBD2 matches 12 bases. The sequence came from a man aged 25 to 40 who had recovered from COVID-19. CDR3: CASSPSGLAGSREQFF. CDR3 nucleotide sequence: TGTGCCAGCTCACCATCAGGACTAGCGGGGTCCAGGGAGCAGTTCTTC.